These 28 T cell receptor beta chains were sequenced from one sample in a study of control samples from healthy donors and cancer patients (dated by TCRdb to 2018 to 2020). The library was made by the immunoSEQ multiplex PCR assay. TCRdb retrieved this table from immuneACCESS and kept in-frame rearrangements only. Not all clones are present; in checked studies, unresolved V genes account for under half, and no reason is known for the remainder. The sample table lists roughly 130,000 clones, around 90% of them with a count of one. The ten largest clones capture 2% to 2.5% of the sample. Sequencing input: blood. These receptors were taken from a young man in good health.

V is TRBV6-5 and J is TRBJ2-1; D could derive from TRBD1 or TRBD2 (6 bases each). Trimming stripped 0 bases from V and 10 bases from J, with 10 bases between. Germline V gene lookup returns CDR1 MNHEY and CDR2 SVGAGI. The CDR3 spans 13 residues. This chain's CDR3 is CASSYSRGDEQFF. The CDR3 DNA reads TGTGCCAGCAGTTACTCGAGGGGGGACGAGCAGTTCTTC.

The table lists this clone with a count of one. The chain links TRBV29-1 to TRBJ1-4; the match to TRBD1 covers 9 bases. The CDR3 length is 18 residues. CDR1 SQVTM and CDR2 ANQGSEA come from the germline V gene. V shed 6 bases, J shed 6 bases, and the junction held 20 bases outside the gene matches. The CDR3 nucleotides read TGCAGCGTCTCCCCAATACCGGGACAGGGATTGCCTCATGAAAAACTGTTTTTT. Encoded protein: CSVSPIPGQGLPHEKLFF.

The gene calls are TRBV4-1 and TRBJ1-5; TRBD1 agrees at 12 bases. The CDR3 is 17 amino acids. Per germline, CDR1 MGHRA and CDR2 YSYEKL. The J segment lost 6 bases and the V segment lost 3 bases, leaving 9 bases of the junction unmatched. CDR3 nucleotide sequence: TGCGCCAGCAGCCAGGGGACAGGGGGCGCGGAAGGTCAGCCCCAGCATTTT. As protein: CASSQGTGGAEGQPQHF.

The chain combines TRBV19 with TRBJ1-2, with D possibly matching TRBD1 (5 bases). Trimming cost V 7 bases and J 7 bases, with 19 bases left between them. Germline V gives CDR1 LNHDA, CDR2 SQIVND (reference sequence). This CDR3 has 14 residues. CDR3: CASIPTDSGGGYTF. The CDR3 DNA follows: TGTGCCAGTATCCCGACAGATTCAGGCGGTGGCTACACCTTC. The variable domain in full, completed from reference TRBV19 and TRBJ1-2, reads DGGITQSPKYLFRKEGQNVTLSCEQNLNHDAMYWYRQDPGQGLRLIYYSQIVNDFQKGDIAEGYSVSREKKESFPLTVTSAQKNPTAFYLCASIPTDSGGGYTFGSGTRLTVV.

Only one count was recorded for this clone. This chain uses TRBV30 with TRBJ2-1, with no clear D. The CDR3 is made up of 14 amino acids. Per germline, CDR1 GTSNPN and CDR2 SVGIG (reference sequence). Trimming took 2 bases from V and 1 from J, leaving 9 bases between them. The CDR3 spells CAWSKGTSYNEQFF. The CDR3 DNA sequence: TGTGCCTGGAGTAAGGGAACATCCTACAATGAGCAGTTCTTC.

V and J are TRBV12-1 and TRBJ2-1; TRBD2, the table's D call, lacks a check against the DNA. TRBV12-1 is termed a pseudogene. The CDR3 sequence is 17 residues long. This CDR3 reads CASSSRLARAFWYEQFF. The CDR3 DNA reads as TGTGCCAGCAGCTCCAGACTAGCGCGGGCCTTTTGGTATGAGCAGTTCTTC.

The rearrangement joins TRBV9 to TRBJ2-3; TRBD2 is a possible D gene (6 bases). There are 14 residues in the CDR3. Per germline, CDR1 SGDLS and CDR2 YYNGEE. V was shortened by 0 bases and J by 5 bases, with 10 bases between the two germline ends. This CDR3 reads CASSVAGVGDTQYF. The CDR3 coding sequence is TGTGCCAGCAGCGTAGCGGGGGTGGGAGATACGCAGTATTTT. Full variable domain (rest looked up from reference TRBV9 and TRBJ2-3): DSGVTQTPKHLITATGQRVTLRCSPRSGDLSVYWYQQSLDQGLQFLIQYYNGEERAKGNILERFSAQQFPDLHSELNLSSLELGDSALYFCASSVAGVGDTQYFGPGTRLTVL.

The chain carries TRBV11-2 and TRBJ2-3; a weak D match, TRBD2 (6 bases). Germline-derived CDR1 and CDR2 are SGHAT and FQNNGV. CDR3 length: 17 amino acids. The V and J ends lost 1 base and 1 base respectively, with 15 bases between them. The chain's CDR3 is CASSLGSGDVGTDTQYF. CDR3 DNA: TGTGCCAGCAGCTTAGGGTCGGGGGACGTAGGCACAGATACGCAGTATTTT.

This rearrangement joins TRBV28 to TRBJ1-3; TRBD1 matches 8 bases. Germline V lookup: CDR1 MDHEN, CDR2 SYDVKM. This CDR3 comprises 17 residues. V shed 4 bases, J shed 7 bases, and the junction held 15 bases outside the gene matches. The CDR3 DNA sequence: TGTGCCAGCAGTTCCTTCTTTGGGGGACAGGATCGCAACACCATATATTTT. Protein: CASSSFFGGQDRNTIYF.

The chain joins TRBV7-2 to TRBJ1-6, with a possible D match to TRBD1 (5 bases). Germline CDR1 reads SGHTA; CDR2 reads FQGNSA. CDR3 size: 17 residues. Trimming stripped 1 base from V and 0 bases from J, with 10 bases between. CDR3 protein: CASSLDAGSSYNSPLHF. CDR3 bases: TGTGCCAGCAGCTTAGATGCAGGGAGCTCCTATAATTCACCCCTCCACTTT.

The V gene is TRBV6-5, the J gene TRBJ1-2; 10 bases map to TRBD1. J gave up 2 bases and V 6 bases, and 3 bases lay outside the gene matches. The CDR3 has 14 amino acids. Looked up from germline, CDR1 is MNHEY and CDR2 is SVGAGI. The CDR3 DNA sequence: TGTGCCAGCAGAGAGGGACAGGGGAACTATGGCTACACCTTC. It translates to CASREGQGNYGYTF.

The chain links TRBV6-5 to TRBJ2-1, with TRBD2 identical over 8 bases. The CDR3 is 14 residues long. V lost 6 bases to trimming and J lost 3 bases; unmatched junction nucleotides: 4. The germline V gene encodes CDR1 MNHEY and CDR2 SVGAGI. CDR3 amino acids: CASSRGGNYNEQFF. DNA of the CDR3: TGTGCCAGCAGCCGCGGGGGGAACTACAATGAGCAGTTCTTC.

The V and J genes are TRBV4-3 and TRBJ1-5; 7 nucleotides agree with TRBD1. This CDR3 has 15 amino acids. Germline CDR1 and CDR2: LGHNA and YSLEER. With V trimmed by 6 bases and J by 4 bases, 9 bases remained unmatched. CDR3 DNA: TGCGCCAGCAGTCCGGGGAGGGGGCCTAATCAGCCCCAGCATTTT. It codes for CASSPGRGPNQPQHF.

This chain joins TRBV5-8 and TRBJ2-4; D may be TRBD2 (6 bases). The CDR3 contains 15 residues. Trimming took off 2 bases at V and 6 bases at J, with 15 bases between the two ends. Germline V CDR1 and CDR2: SGHTS, YDEGEE. The CDR3 nucleotides are TGTGCCAGCAGCTTAAGACTAGTAGGTAGAAACATTCAGTACTTC. This sequence encodes CASSLRLVGRNIQYF.

This chain uses TRBV3-1 (or the pseudogene TRBV3-2) with TRBJ1-6; possibly TRBD1 for D (6 bases). Between the trimmed V and J ends, which lost 2 bases and 9 bases, there was a span of 14 bases. This CDR3 contains 15 residues. Germline V gene lookup returns CDR1 LGHDT and CDR2 YNNKEL (reference sequence). The CDR3 reads CASSQPDRLLSPLHF. CDR3 DNA: TGTGCCAGCAGCCAACCGGACAGACTTCTTTCACCCCTCCACTTT.

This sequence joins TRBV10-2 and TRBJ2-7; D perhaps matches TRBD2 (6 bases). Germline assignment: CDR1 WSHSY and CDR2 SAAADI. Trimming took 6 bases from V and 5 from J, leaving 26 bases between them. The CDR3 sequence is 17 residues long. The CDR3 reads CASSKNPPPGLGDEQYF. The CDR3 region has the DNA TGCGCCAGCAGCAAAAACCCCCCTCCGGGACTCGGCGACGAGCAGTACTTC.

The chain joins TRBV5-4 to TRBJ2-1, with D perhaps TRBD2 (6 bases). The V and J ends lost 7 bases and 6 bases respectively, with 20 bases between them. CDR3 size: 15 residues. CDR1 and CDR2 (germline): SGHNT, YYREEE (reference sequence). CDR3 protein: CASSGVVSPGNEQFF. CDR3 DNA: TGTGCCAGCTCGGGAGTCGTATCCCCTGGCAATGAGCAGTTCTTC.

The chain couples TRBV6-1 to TRBJ2-7, with 11 bases lining up with TRBD1. Trimming at V came to 4 bases and at J to 0 bases, leaving 11 bases not matched to a gene. This CDR3 has 18 amino acids. Looked up from germline, CDR1 is MNHNS and CDR2 is SASEGT. The CDR3: CASSARDRGVNSSYEQYF. Written as DNA, the CDR3 is TGTGCCAGCAGTGCCCGGGACAGGGGGGTGAATAGCTCCTACGAGCAGTACTTC.

V and J are TRBV4-1 and TRBJ1-3, with 9 positions matching TRBD1. The germline gives CDR1 MGHRA, CDR2 YSYEKL. This CDR3 is 17 amino acids long. V lost 3 bases and J lost 0; bases outside the gene matches: 6. The CDR3 spells CASSHPWDRDSGNTIYF. The CDR3 DNA follows: TGCGCCAGCAGCCACCCGTGGGACAGGGACTCTGGAAACACCATATATTTT.

CDR3: CASSLSWGDRAVKFF. CDR3 bases: TGTGCCAGCAGCTTAAGCTGGGGTGACAGGGCGGTGAAATTCTTC. The rearrangement joins TRBV7-3 to TRBJ2-1; 7 bases map to TRBD1. This CDR3 has 15 residues. V gave up 1 base and J gave up 16 bases; unmatched junction bases: 16. CDR1 SGHTA and CDR2 FQGTGA come from the germline V gene.

This clone has just one count. The V and J genes are TRBV7-9 and TRBJ2-5; 13 nucleotides line up with TRBD2. V lost 0 bases and J lost 5; bases outside the gene matches: 9. CDR1 is SEHNR, CDR2 FQNEAQ, per germline (reference sequence). The CDR3 totals 18 residues. CDR3 DNA sequence: TGTGCCAGCAGCTTAGCGCGACTAGCGGGGGGTCAGACCGAGACCCAGTACTTC. Its translation is CASSLARLAGGQTETQYF. The full variable domain, rest sourced from reference TRBV7-9 and TRBJ2-5, is DTGVSQNPRHKITKRGQNVTFRCDPISEHNRLYWYRQTLGQGPEFLTYFQNEAQLEKSRLLSDRFSAERPKGSFSTLEIQRTEQGDSAMYLCASSLARLAGGQTETQYFGPGTRLLVL.

V and J are TRBV6-6 and TRBJ2-7, with a weak D call TRBD1 (5 bases). Germline CDR1 MNHNY, CDR2 SVGAGI (reference sequence). V dropped 5 bases and J dropped 2 bases, with 10 bases sitting between them. The CDR3 loop spans 13 amino acids. As DNA, the CDR3 is TGTGCCAGCAGTCCGACAGAGACCTACGAGCAGTACTTC. This translates into CASSPTETYEQYF.

This rearrangement joins TRBV9 to TRBJ2-5; either TRBD1 or TRBD2 may supply D (5 bases each). This CDR3 contains 13 residues. With 4 bases removed from V and 3 bases from J, the gap between germline ends came to 10 bases. Germline V gene data show CDR1 as SGDLS and CDR2 as YYNGEE. The CDR3 region is CASSSGTEETQYF. The CDR3 region has the DNA TGTGCCAGCAGCTCCGGGACCGAAGAGACCCAGTACTTC.

The V and J genes are TRBV11-2 and TRBJ2-1; weak D call: TRBD2 (5 bases). Trimming shortened V by 1 base and J by 0 bases, and 7 bases separated the two germline ends. The CDR3 is 15 residues long. Germline assignment: CDR1 SGHAT and CDR2 FQNNGV. This chain's CDR3 is CASSLAGSSYNEQFF. For the CDR3, the DNA is TGTGCCAGCAGCTTAGCGGGGTCCTCCTACAATGAGCAGTTCTTC.

The V gene is TRBV5-1, the J gene TRBJ1-2; maybe TRBD1 (6 bases). Trimming pared 1 base from V and 3 bases from J, leaving 10 bases between. The CDR3 has 14 residues. Germline values: CDR1 SGHRS, CDR2 YFSETQ. The CDR3 reads CASSLTGADYGYTF. CDR3 DNA sequence: TGCGCCAGCAGCTTGACGGGGGCGGACTATGGCTACACCTTC.

CDR3 nucleotides: TGTGCCACCAGTGATTTTGCAGGGAATCAGCCCCAGCATTTT. It is translated as CATSDFAGNQPQHF. The chain employs TRBV24-1 and TRBJ1-5; D is perhaps TRBD1 (5 bases). V was trimmed by 1 base and J by 4 bases, leaving 7 bases between them. CDR3 length equals 14 residues. Germline V gene sequence: CDR1 KGHDR, CDR2 SFDVKD.

The chain is built from TRBV6-5 and TRBJ1-1, with D unresolved. The length of the CDR3 is 15 residues. The ends were cut back, 0 bases at V and 4 bases at J, with 12 bases in the middle. The V gene's germline CDR1 is MNHEY and CDR2 SVGAGI. CDR3 nucleotides: TGTGCCAGCAGTTACTCGATTCAATCGCGCACTGAAGCTTTCTTT. It encodes CASSYSIQSRTEAFF.

This chain uses TRBV7-3 with TRBJ2-6; 7 nucleotides agree with TRBD1. Per the germline V gene, CDR1 is SGHTA and CDR2 is FQGTGA. The CDR3 is 16 amino acids. V dropped 4 bases and J dropped 4; count of bases not matched to a gene: 7. CDR3 sequence: CASSSLDRAGANVLTF. Written as DNA, the CDR3 is TGTGCCAGCAGCTCACTAGACAGGGCAGGGGCCAACGTCCTGACTTTC.